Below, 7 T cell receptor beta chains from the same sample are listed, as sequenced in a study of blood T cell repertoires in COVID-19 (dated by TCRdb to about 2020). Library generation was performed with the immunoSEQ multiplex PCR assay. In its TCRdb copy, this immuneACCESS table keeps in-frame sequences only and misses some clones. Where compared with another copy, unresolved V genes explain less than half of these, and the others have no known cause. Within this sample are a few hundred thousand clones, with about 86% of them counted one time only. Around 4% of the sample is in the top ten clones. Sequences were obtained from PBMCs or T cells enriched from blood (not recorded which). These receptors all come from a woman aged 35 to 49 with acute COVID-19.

For the CDR3, the DNA is TGTGCCAGCAGCTTAGCCCCTAGCGGGGGAAAATACGAGCAGTACTTC. Translated, it gives CASSLAPSGGKYEQYF. The genes are TRBV11-3 and TRBJ2-7; 10 bases map to TRBD2. V lost 1 base, J lost 4 bases, and 7 bases stayed unmatched. The germline CDR1 and CDR2 sequences are SGHNT and YENEEA. The CDR3 spans 16 residues.

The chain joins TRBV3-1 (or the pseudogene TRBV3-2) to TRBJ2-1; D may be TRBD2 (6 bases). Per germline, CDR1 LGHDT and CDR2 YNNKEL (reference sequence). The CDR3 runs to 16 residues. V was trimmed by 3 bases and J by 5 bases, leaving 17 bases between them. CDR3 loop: CASSQGTGTSHNEQFF. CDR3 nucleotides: TGTGCCAGCAGCCAGGGGACCGGGACTTCACACAATGAGCAGTTCTTC.

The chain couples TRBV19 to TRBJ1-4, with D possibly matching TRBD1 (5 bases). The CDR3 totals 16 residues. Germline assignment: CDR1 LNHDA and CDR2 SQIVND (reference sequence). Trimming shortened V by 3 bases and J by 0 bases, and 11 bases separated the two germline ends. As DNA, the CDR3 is TGTGCCAGTAGTATCTGGGACTTTGCAACTAATGAAAAACTGTTTTTT. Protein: CASSIWDFATNEKLFF. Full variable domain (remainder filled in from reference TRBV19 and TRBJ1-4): DGGITQSPKYLFRKEGQNVTLSCEQNLNHDAMYWYRQDPGQGLRLIYYSQIVNDFQKGDIAEGYSVSREKKESFPLTVTSAQKNPTAFYLCASSIWDFATNEKLFFGSGTQLSVL.

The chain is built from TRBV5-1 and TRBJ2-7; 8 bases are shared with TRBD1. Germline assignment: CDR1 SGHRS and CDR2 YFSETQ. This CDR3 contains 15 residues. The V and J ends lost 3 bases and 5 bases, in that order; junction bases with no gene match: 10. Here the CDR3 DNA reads TGCGCCAGCAGCTCTACTGACAGGGGAGTTAACGAGCAGTACTTC. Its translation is CASSSTDRGVNEQYF.

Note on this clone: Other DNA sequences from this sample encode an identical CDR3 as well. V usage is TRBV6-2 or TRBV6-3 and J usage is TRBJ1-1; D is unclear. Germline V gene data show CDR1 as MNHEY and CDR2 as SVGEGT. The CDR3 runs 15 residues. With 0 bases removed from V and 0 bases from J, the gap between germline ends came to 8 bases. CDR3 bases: TGTGCCAGCAGTTACTCGGACTCCATGAACACTGAAGCTTTCTTT. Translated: CASSYSDSMNTEAFF.

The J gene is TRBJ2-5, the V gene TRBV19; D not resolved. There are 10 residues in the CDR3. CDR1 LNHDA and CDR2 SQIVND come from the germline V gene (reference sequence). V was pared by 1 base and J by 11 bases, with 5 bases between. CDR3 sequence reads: CASSIVVQYF. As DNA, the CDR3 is TGTGCCAGTAGTATAGTAGTTCAGTACTTC.

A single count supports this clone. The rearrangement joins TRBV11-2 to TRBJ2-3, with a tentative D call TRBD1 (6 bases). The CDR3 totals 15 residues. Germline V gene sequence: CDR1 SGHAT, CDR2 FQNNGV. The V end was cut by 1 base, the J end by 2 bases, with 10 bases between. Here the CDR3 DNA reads TGTGCCAGCAGCTTAGTCCAGGGGAACACAGATACGCAGTATTTT. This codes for CASSLVQGNTDTQYF. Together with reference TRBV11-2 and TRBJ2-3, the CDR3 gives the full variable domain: EAGVAQSPRYKIIEKRQSVAFWCNPISGHATLYWYQQILGQGPKLLIQFQNNGVVDDSQLPKDRFSAERLKGVDSTLKIQPAKLEDSAVYLCASSLVQGNTDTQYFGPGTRLTVL.